The 21 T cell receptor beta chains below all came from one sample that was sequenced in a study of CD4 T cells in relation to SARS-CoV-2 and coronaviruses. Before the COVID-19 pandemic, during about 2011-2019, CD4+ T cells were taken from unexposed donors. CD4+ T cells were isolated from the cells after around 11 days of culture. This table comes from immunoSEQ multiplex PCR, and its TCRdb copy is limited to in-frame clones, with some not included. The sample carries 9,500 to 12,000 clones, 70% to 85% recorded once. What these receptors recognize is not known. Sequencing was performed on CD4+ T cells from PBMCs, cultured in vitro. The source is a human donor in good health.

This clone has a handful of counts. The V gene is TRBV5-4, the J gene TRBJ2-2; 7 nucleotides match TRBD1. J gave up 6 bases and V 4 bases, and 12 bases lay outside the gene matches. This CDR3 spans 16 amino acids. Germline assignment: CDR1 SGHNT and CDR2 YYREEE (reference sequence). The CDR3 sequence: CASSQGTPGQPGELFF. The CDR3 DNA is TGTGCCAGCAGCCAAGGGACACCGGGACAGCCCGGGGAGCTGTTTTTT.

J is TRBJ2-7 and V is TRBV5-1; D could derive from TRBD1 or TRBD2 (5 bases each). Germline V CDR1 and CDR2: SGHRS, YFSETQ. The CDR3 totals 16 residues. Between the trimmed V and J ends, which lost 0 bases and 6 bases, there was a span of 19 bases. In DNA form, the CDR3 reads TGCGCCAGCAGCTTGGGAACTGCCGGGGCCTGGGGCGAGCAGTACTTC. Encoded protein: CASSLGTAGAWGEQYF.

This clone was observed a few times. The chain carries TRBV5-4 and TRBJ1-1, with D perhaps TRBD1 (5 bases). The germline CDR1 and CDR2 sequences are SGHNT and YYREEE (reference sequence). CDR3 length: 14 amino acids. Trimming left V 3 bases short and J 0 bases short, with 9 bases between. The CDR3 is CASSSGLMNTEAFF. CDR3 coding DNA: TGTGCCAGCAGCTCGGGACTGATGAACACTGAAGCTTTCTTT. The variable domain in full, completed from reference TRBV5-4 and TRBJ1-1, reads ETGVTQSPTHLIKTRGQQVTLRCSSQSGHNTVSWYQQALGQGPQFIFQYYREEENGRGNFPPRFSGLQFPNYSSELNVNALELDDSALYLCASSSGLMNTEAFFGQGTRLTVV.

V and J are TRBV5-6 and TRBJ2-1, with D maybe TRBD1 (6 bases). There are 16 residues in the CDR3. Germline lookup yields CDR1 SGHDT and CDR2 YYEEEE. Trimming shortened V by 2 bases and J by 4 bases, and 16 bases separated the two germline ends. The CDR3 region is CASSLGQGYGYNEQFF. The CDR3 nucleotides are TGTGCCAGCAGCTTAGGGCAGGGGTATGGTTACAATGAGCAGTTCTTC. The entire variable domain, with the rest obtained from reference TRBV5-6 and TRBJ2-1, is as follows: DAGVTQSPTHLIKTRGQQVTLRCSPKSGHDTVSWYQQALGQGPQFIFQYYEEEERQRGNFPDRFSGHQFPNYSSELNVNALLLGDSALYLCASSLGQGYGYNEQFFGPGTRLTVL.

In DNA, the CDR3 is TGTGCCATCAGTGAGTTTAAGACTAGCGGGTATTACGAGCAGTACTTC. This gives the protein CAISEFKTSGYYEQYF. The rearrangement uses TRBV10-3 and TRBJ2-7; 10 bases agree with TRBD2. The CDR3 extends over 16 amino acids. Unmatched junction bases numbered 7, after V lost 1 base and J lost 4 bases. CDR1 is ENHRY, CDR2 SYGVKD, per germline.

This chain uses TRBV7-2 with TRBJ2-3; 8 positions match TRBD2. The V and J ends lost 2 bases and 3 bases, in that order; junction bases with no gene match: 7. CDR3 length equals 16 residues. Germline V gives CDR1 SGHTA, CDR2 FQGNSA. As DNA, the CDR3 is TGTGCCAGCAGCTTATGGGAGCGGGGGTCGACAGATACGCAGTATTTT. Translation: CASSLWERGSTDTQYF.

CDR3 sequence: CASILLASYNEQFF. CDR3 DNA: TGTGCCAGCATTTTGTTGGCATCCTACAATGAGCAGTTCTTC. This chain joins TRBV6-5 and TRBJ2-1; D call uncertain. In germline, CDR1 is MNHEY, CDR2 SVGAGI. The germline V and J ends were trimmed by 7 bases and 1 base, with 11 bases remaining between them. This CDR3 is 14 amino acids long.

The rearrangement joins TRBV5-8 to TRBJ2-7; D unresolved. V lost 2 bases and J 4 bases, leaving 7 bases between the germline ends. This CDR3 contains 12 residues. The V gene's germline CDR1 is SGHTS and CDR2 YDEGEE. The CDR3: CASSFRNYEQYF. DNA for the CDR3: TGTGCCAGCAGCTTTCGAAATTACGAGCAGTACTTC.

This chain links TRBV3-1 (or the pseudogene TRBV3-2) with TRBJ2-5; D gene uncertain. Per germline, CDR1 LGHDT and CDR2 YNNKEL (reference sequence). The CDR3 runs to 13 residues. Deletions cut 1 base from V and 4 bases from J, with 7 bases between. CDR3 amino acids: CASSQAFGETQYF. For the CDR3, the DNA is TGTGCCAGCAGCCAAGCGTTCGGAGAGACCCAGTACTTC.

Only a few counts were recorded for this clone. The rearrangement uses TRBV6-5 and TRBJ1-2, with 7 bases aligning to TRBD1. V lost 6 bases, J lost 1 base, and 5 bases stayed unmatched. The CDR3 extends over 14 amino acids. Germline-derived CDR1 and CDR2 are MNHEY and SVGAGI. CDR3 in DNA: TGTGCCAGCAGAACCGGGACAGATAACTATGGCTACACCTTC. Its protein product is CASRTGTDNYGYTF.

The chain employs TRBV7-2 and TRBJ2-3; tentatively, D is TRBD2 (5 bases). The germline gives CDR1 SGHTA, CDR2 FQGNSA. The CDR3 contains 13 residues. Deletions cut 7 bases from V and 4 bases from J, with 12 bases between. CDR3 DNA sequence: TGTGCCAGCACCCCCTCAGCGGCAGATACGCAGTATTTT. Amino acids: CASTPSAADTQYF.

This clone was recorded once. The gene calls are TRBV4-1 and TRBJ1-4; D is ambiguous. From germline, CDR1 is MGHRA and CDR2 YSYEKL. V lost 4 bases, J lost 0 bases, and 12 bases lay in between. There are 16 residues in the CDR3. The CDR3, as DNA: TGCGCCAGCAGCCGCTCACAGATTGCAACTAATGAAAAACTGTTTTTT. Translating gives CASSRSQIATNEKLFF.

This clone was observed once. The chain joins TRBV5-1 to TRBJ2-4; TRBD2 is a possible D gene (5 bases). CDR3 length: 11 amino acids. Germline CDR1 is SGHRS and CDR2 is YFSETQ. V was cut by 6 bases and J by 8 bases, with 9 bases left in between. Written as DNA, the CDR3 is TGCGCCAGCATGGACGGGGACATTCAGTACTTC. Amino acid sequence: CASMDGDIQYF.

This rearrangement joins TRBV27 to TRBJ1-4; possible D gene TRBD1, 5 bases. With 1 base removed from V and 4 bases from J, the gap between germline ends came to 13 bases. CDR3 length: 16 residues. Germline-derived CDR1 and CDR2 are MNHEY and SMNVEV (reference sequence). CDR3 in DNA: TGTGCCAGCAGTTTATTGGGCAGGGCTGGTAATGAAAAACTGTTTTTT. Protein sequence: CASSLLGRAGNEKLFF.

The DNA for the CDR3 is TGTGCCAGCTCACCAGGGACAGGGGTTTACGAGCAGTACTTC. Translating gives CASSPGTGVYEQYF. This chain uses TRBV18 with TRBJ2-7, with 10 nucleotides matching TRBD1. V shed 2 bases, J shed 4 bases, and the junction held 2 bases outside the gene matches. The germline gives CDR1 KGHSH, CDR2 LQKENI. This CDR3 comprises 14 residues. Filled out from reference TRBV18 and TRBJ2-7, the complete variable domain reads NAGVMQNPRHLVRRRGQEARLRCSPMKGHSHVYWYRQLPEEGLKFMVYLQKENIIDESGMPKERFSAEFPKEGPSILRIQQVVRGDSAAYFCASSPGTGVYEQYFGPGTRLTVT.

V usage is TRBV5-1 and J usage is TRBJ2-7, with D perhaps TRBD1 (6 bases). V lost 4 bases to trimming and J lost 2 bases, with 10 bases between them. The CDR3 extends over 13 amino acids. Germline V CDR1 and CDR2: SGHRS, YFSETQ. CDR3 DNA: TGCGCCAGCAGCGTGGGACAAGCCTACGAGCAGTACTTC. This translates into CASSVGQAYEQYF.

This clone was picked up a small number of times. V and J are TRBV9 and TRBJ1-1; tentative D call: TRBD1 (6 bases). The V and J ends lost 0 bases and 1 base respectively, with 10 bases between them. CDR1 SGDLS and CDR2 YYNGEE come from the germline V gene. This CDR3 contains 15 residues. In nucleotides, the CDR3 is TGTGCCAGCAGCGTAGCGGGACACTCGAACACTGAAGCTTTCTTT. Protein product: CASSVAGHSNTEAFF.

The chain couples TRBV5-6 to TRBJ2-3; 9 bases align to TRBD1. The V gene end was trimmed by 0 bases and the J gene end by 0 bases; junction bases not matched to a gene: 2. Germline loops: CDR1 SGHDT, CDR2 YYEEEE. The CDR3 contains 16 residues. CDR3 residues: CASSLGTGDSTDTQYF. CDR3 coding DNA: TGTGCCAGCAGCTTGGGGACAGGGGATAGCACAGATACGCAGTATTTT.

This chain uses TRBV7-2 with TRBJ1-6; D uncertain. The CDR3 is 16 amino acids. The germline V gene encodes CDR1 SGHTA and CDR2 FQGNSA. Trimming shortened V by 1 base and J by 10 bases, and 17 bases separated the two germline ends. The CDR3 DNA is TGTGCCAGCAGCTTAGTTTACTCGGGCCAGTCCTCACCCCTCCACTTT. Its translation is CASSLVYSGQSSPLHF.

The J gene is TRBJ2-3, the V gene TRBV5-6; D ambiguous. CDR1 is SGHDT and CDR2 is YYEEEE in the germline V gene. The CDR3 spans 13 residues. V was shortened by 1 base and J by 1 base, with 4 bases between the two germline ends. The CDR3 sequence: CASSLLGTDTQYF. In DNA, the CDR3 is TGTGCCAGCAGCTTGTTGGGCACAGATACGCAGTATTTT.

The J gene is TRBJ2-1, the V gene TRBV3-1 (or the pseudogene TRBV3-2), with D perhaps assigned TRBD1 or TRBD2 (5 bases each). Germline values: CDR1 LGHDT, CDR2 YNNKEL (reference sequence). V was clipped by 3 bases and J by 7 bases, with 13 bases between them. This CDR3 is built from 14 residues. The CDR3 protein is CASSQSPEGNEQFF. The CDR3 nucleotides are TGTGCCAGCAGCCAGTCACCCGAGGGGAATGAGCAGTTCTTC.